Listed below are T cell receptor beta chains from one sample, sequenced in a study of regulatory and conventional T cells in RAG deficiency. This table comes from immunoSEQ multiplex PCR, and its TCRdb copy is limited to in-frame clones, with some not included. The sample yields about 46,000 clones, around 90% seen once. A further study also used this sample, focusing on regulatory T cells.

Sequenced: CD4+ effector T cells sorted from blood. Receptors originate from a human donor in good health. The CDR3 runs from the conserved cysteine through the conserved F or W. Fields, in order: CDR3 length, clone size, V gene, J gene, D gene, CDR3 DNA, CDR3 protein. The D gene is left open where the match is weak. Clone size is stated in some rows and not others, as once, few, many or a class when expanded.

>13|NA|TRBV5-1|TRBJ2-5|TRBD2
TGCGCCAGCAGCTTGACGGGGGGGGCCACCCAGTACTTC
CASSLTGGATQYF
>15|NA|TRBV7-6|TRBJ2-7|TRBD2
TGTGCCAGCAGCTTGGGGACTAGCGGGAAATACGAGCAGTACTTC
CASSLGTSGKYEQYF
>13|NA|TRBV11-3|TRBJ2-7|TRBD1
TGCGCCAGCAGCTTACTAGGGGGCCACGAGCAGTACTTC
CASSLLGGHEQYF
>13|NA|TRBV18|TRBJ1-1|NA
TGTGCCAGCTCACTGCCCGTTAACACTGAAGCTTTCTTT
CASSLPVNTEAFF
>14|NA|TRBV27|TRBJ1-1|NA
TGTGCCAGCAGTTCTGGACAGAGGGTAACTGAAGCTTTCTTT
CASSSGQRVTEAFF
>15|NA|TRBV5-4|TRBJ1-3|NA
TGTGCCAGCAGCTTGGACAGCCTCTCTGGAAACACCATATATTTT
CASSLDSLSGNTIYF
>13|NA|TRBV2|TRBJ1-1|NA
TGTGCCAGCAGGCCACAGGGCAACACTGAAGCTTTCTTT
CASRPQGNTEAFF
>13|NA|TRBV7-3|TRBJ1-2|TRBD1
TGTGCCAGCAGCCCGACAGGGCTAGGGGGCTACACCTTC
CASSPTGLGGYTF
>15|NA|TRBV7-2|TRBJ2-3|NA
TGTGCCAGCAGCCGGAAAACAGCAGGTTCAGATACGCAGTATTTT
CASSRKTAGSDTQYF
>18|NA|TRBV7-3|TRBJ2-3|TRBD2
TGTGCCAGCAGCCGCTGGCGCAGCGGGAGGGGGTCTTCGGATACGCAGTATTTT
CASSRWRSGRGSSDTQYF
>16|NA|TRBV7-7|TRBJ2-1|TRBD2
TGTGCTAGCAGCCTCACGACTAGCGGGACCTACAATGAGCAGTTCTTC
CASSLTTSGTYNEQFF
>15|NA|TRBV27|TRBJ2-3|NA
TGTGCCAGCGCGCAGGGGGAGGGCTCCACAGATACGCAGTATTTT
CASAQGEGSTDTQYF
>14|NA|TRBV28|TRBJ1-1|TRBD1
TGTGCCAGCAGTTCTGGACAGGGGAACACTGAAGCTTTCTTT
CASSSGQGNTEAFF
>15|NA|TRBV5-6|TRBJ1-1|NA
TGTGCCAGCAGCCCCGTCGGGCGGCAGAACACTGAAGCTTTCTTT
CASSPVGRQNTEAFF
>12|NA|TRBV28|TRBJ2-1|TRBD1
TGTGCCAGCAGGTTGACACAGGGGGTGCAGTTCTTC
CASRLTQGVQFF
>17|NA|TRBV2|TRBJ2-3|TRBD2
TGTGCCAGCAGTGGAGGGCTGATTAGCGGGAGAGGAGATACGCAGTATTTT
CASSGGLISGRGDTQYF
>14|NA|TRBV2|TRBJ1-2|TRBD1
TGTGCCAGCAGAGGGGACAGGGGGGACTATGGCTACACCTTC
CASRGDRGDYGYTF
>14|NA|TRBV19|TRBJ1-2|NA
TGTGCCAGTAGTATTCAGTCCGGGGAAGCTGGCTACACCTTC
CASSIQSGEAGYTF
>14|NA|TRBV7-3|TRBJ2-5|NA
TGTGCCAGCAGCTTGACAGGAATGGAAAAGACCCAGTACTTC
CASSLTGMEKTQYF
>15|NA|TRBV19|TRBJ2-1|NA
TGTGCCAGTAGTATGGGGGGCAGGGGCAGGGATGAGCAGTTCTTC
CASSMGGRGRDEQFF
>14|NA|TRBV6-5|TRBJ1-5|TRBD1
TGTGCCAGCACCGAGGGGAGGGGGCGACAGCCCCAGCATTTT
CASTEGRGRQPQHF
>15|NA|TRBV19|TRBJ2-3|NA
TGTGCCAGTAGTATAGTTCACAGAAACACAGATACGCAGTATTTT
CASSIVHRNTDTQYF
>13|NA|TRBV7-3|TRBJ1-1|NA
TGTGCCAGCAGCCCCGGGGTGGGCACTGAAGCTTTCTTT
CASSPGVGTEAFF
>14|NA|TRBV5-4|TRBJ1-5|NA
TGTGCCAGCAGCTTGGACGGTCTCAATCAGCCCCAGCATTTT
CASSLDGLNQPQHF
>13|NA|TRBV7-2|TRBJ2-7|NA
TGTGCCAGCAGCTTTAAGGGGGACCACGAGCAGTACTTC
CASSFKGDHEQYF
>13|NA|TRBV23-1|TRBJ2-1|NA
TGCGCCAGCAGTCTGCAGGGAGTGAATGAGCAGTTCTTC
CASSLQGVNEQFF
>13|NA|TRBV29-1|TRBJ2-7|NA
TGCAGCGTCGCTCCGGGAGCCGACTACGAGCAGTACTTC
CSVAPGADYEQYF
>15|NA|TRBV10-3|TRBJ1-2|NA
TGTGCCATCAGTGCGGCGGACCGAGGGACTTATGGCTACACCTTC
CAISAADRGTYGYTF
>11|once|TRBV28|TRBJ1-1|NA
TGTGCCAGCAGTTTCAGGGCAGGAGCTTTCTTT
CASSFRAGAFF
>15|once|TRBV11-2|TRBJ1-2|NA
TGTGCCAGCAGCTCCACTCTAGACCCCTGGGGAGGCTACACCTTC
CASSSTLDPWGGYTF
>17|NA|TRBV9|TRBJ2-3|TRBD2
TGTGCCAGCAGCGTAGGGGGCGCTAGCGGGAGAACAGATACGCAGTATTTT
CASSVGGASGRTDTQYF
>12|few|TRBV6-5|TRBJ1-1|NA
TGTGCCAGCAGTTCCTCGGGCACTGAAGCTTTCTTT
CASSSSGTEAFF
>16|NA|TRBV28|TRBJ2-3|NA
TGTGCCAGCAGCGGGGGGCGGTTAGCGGGCACAGATACGCAGTATTTT
CASSGGRLAGTDTQYF
>14|NA|TRBV19|TRBJ1-1|NA
TGTGCCAGTAGTATAGGAAGACTGAACACTGAAGCTTTCTTT
CASSIGRLNTEAFF
>14|NA|TRBV29-1|TRBJ2-5|TRBD1
TGCAGCGGGCGCCCTACAGGGGCTGAAGAGACCCAGTACTTC
CSGRPTGAEETQYF
>15|NA|TRBV9|TRBJ2-7|NA
TGTGCCAGCAGCCCCCGGGTGGGGGAAGACGACGAGCAGTACTTC
CASSPRVGEDDEQYF
>13|NA|TRBV7-9|TRBJ2-7|NA
TGTGCCAGCAGCTCTGGACGGAACTACGAGCAGTACTTC
CASSSGRNYEQYF
>12|NA|TRBV7-9|TRBJ1-1|NA
TGTGCCAGCAGCCCTGGAGACGTTTGGGCTTTCTTT
CASSPGDVWAFF
>15|NA|TRBV27|TRBJ2-3|TRBD2
TGTGCCAGCAGTCCGGGGGGGAGTAGCGCCGGTACGCAGTATTTT
CASSPGGSSAGTQYF
>15|NA|TRBV7-8|TRBJ2-3|TRBD2
TGTGCCAGCAGCTCGGGGCTAGCGGCGGCAGATACGCAGTATTTT
CASSSGLAAADTQYF
>15|few|TRBV28|TRBJ1-5|TRBD1
TGTGCCAGCAGTATACAGGGGGCGCGCAATCAGCCCCAGCATTTT
CASSIQGARNQPQHF
>14|NA|TRBV27|TRBJ1-5|TRBD1
TGTGCCAGCAGTTCCCGGACAGGGTCTCAGCCCCAGCATTTT
CASSSRTGSQPQHF
>14|NA|TRBV6-5|TRBJ1-2|NA
TGTGCCAGCAGCATGGGGACCGAAATCTATGGCTACACCTTC
CASSMGTEIYGYTF
>16|NA|TRBV15|TRBJ2-3|TRBD1
TGTGCCACCAGCAGAGATAAGGGGGCTGGGACAGATACGCAGTATTTT
CATSRDKGAGTDTQYF
>14|NA|TRBV11-3|TRBJ2-3|NA
TGTGCCAGCAGCTTAGGGGGCGCGGGAGATACGCAGTATTTT
CASSLGGAGDTQYF
>13|NA|TRBV7-8|TRBJ1-2|NA
TGTGCCAGCAGCTTTTCAGGCGCCTATGGCTACACCTTC
CASSFSGAYGYTF
>13|NA|TRBV7-8|TRBJ2-5|NA
TGTGCCAGCAGTTTAAACGGATTAGAGACCCAGTACTTC
CASSLNGLETQYF
>16|NA|TRBV6-4|TRBJ2-2|TRBD2
TGTGCCAGCAGTCCGTTAGCGGGGGGACTCACCGGGGAGCTGTTTTTT
CASSPLAGGLTGELFF
>14|NA|TRBV5-1|TRBJ1-5|NA
TGCGCCAGCAGCTTGGTTGGAGGGGATCAGCCCCAGCATTTT
CASSLVGGDQPQHF
>15|NA|TRBV5-1|TRBJ2-2|NA
TGCGCCAGCAGCTTGGCTGGGCCCAACACCGGGGAGCTGTTTTTT
CASSLAGPNTGELFF
>14|NA|TRBV6-6|TRBJ1-2|NA
TGTGCCAGCAGTCAACAGGTTGCGGGCTATGGCTACACCTTC
CASSQQVAGYGYTF